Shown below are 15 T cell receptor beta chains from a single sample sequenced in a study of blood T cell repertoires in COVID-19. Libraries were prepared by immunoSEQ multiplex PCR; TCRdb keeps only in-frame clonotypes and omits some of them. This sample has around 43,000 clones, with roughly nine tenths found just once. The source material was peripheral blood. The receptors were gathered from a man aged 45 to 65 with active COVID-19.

DNA for the CDR3: TGTGCCAGCAGCTTCGCGGGAGGGTCCTACGAGCAGTACTTC. Translation: CASSFAGGSYEQYF. The chain couples TRBV7-2 to TRBJ2-7; 9 bases map to TRBD2. V was pared by 3 bases and J by 1 base, with 1 base of the junction left unmatched. The length of the CDR3 is 14 residues. Germline CDR1 reads SGHTA; CDR2 reads FQGNSA.

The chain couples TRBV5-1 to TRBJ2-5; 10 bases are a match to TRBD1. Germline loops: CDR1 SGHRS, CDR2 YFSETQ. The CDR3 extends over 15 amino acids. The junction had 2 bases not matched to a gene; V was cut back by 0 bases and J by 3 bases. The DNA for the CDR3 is TGCGCCAGCAGCTTGGTAGGGACAGGGGAAGAGACCCAGTACTTC. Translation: CASSLVGTGEETQYF.

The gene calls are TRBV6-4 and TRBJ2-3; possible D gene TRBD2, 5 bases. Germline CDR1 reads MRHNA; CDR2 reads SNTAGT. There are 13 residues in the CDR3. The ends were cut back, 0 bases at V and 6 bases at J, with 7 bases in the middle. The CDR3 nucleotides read TGTGCCAGCAGTGACTCGGAGGACGATACGCAGTATTTT. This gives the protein CASSDSEDDTQYF.

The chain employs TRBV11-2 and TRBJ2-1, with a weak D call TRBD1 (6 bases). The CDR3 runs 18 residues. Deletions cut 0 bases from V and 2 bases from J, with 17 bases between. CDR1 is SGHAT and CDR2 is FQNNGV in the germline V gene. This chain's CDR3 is CASSLDPTGRGTYNEQFF. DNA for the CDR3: TGTGCCAGCAGCTTAGACCCGACAGGACGGGGAACCTACAATGAGCAGTTCTTC.

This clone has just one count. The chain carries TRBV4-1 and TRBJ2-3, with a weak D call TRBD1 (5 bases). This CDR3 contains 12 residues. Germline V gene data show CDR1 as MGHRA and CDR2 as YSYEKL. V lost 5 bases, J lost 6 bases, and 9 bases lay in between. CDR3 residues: CASSSGMDTQYF. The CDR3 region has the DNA TGCGCCAGCAGCTCAGGGATGGATACGCAGTATTTT.

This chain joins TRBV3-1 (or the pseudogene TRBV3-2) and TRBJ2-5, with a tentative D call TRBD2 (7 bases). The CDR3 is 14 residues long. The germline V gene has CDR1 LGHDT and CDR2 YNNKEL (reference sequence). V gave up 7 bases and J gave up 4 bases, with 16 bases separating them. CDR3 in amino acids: CASTRQGGGETQYF. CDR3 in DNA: TGTGCCAGCACCCGTCAGGGAGGGGGAGAGACCCAGTACTTC.

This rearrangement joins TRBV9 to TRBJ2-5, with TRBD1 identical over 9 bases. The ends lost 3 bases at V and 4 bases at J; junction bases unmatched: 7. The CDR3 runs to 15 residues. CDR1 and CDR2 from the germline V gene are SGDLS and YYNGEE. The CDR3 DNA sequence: TGTGCCAGCAGCGATCTGACAGGGGGGATAGAGACCCAGTACTTC. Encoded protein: CASSDLTGGIETQYF.

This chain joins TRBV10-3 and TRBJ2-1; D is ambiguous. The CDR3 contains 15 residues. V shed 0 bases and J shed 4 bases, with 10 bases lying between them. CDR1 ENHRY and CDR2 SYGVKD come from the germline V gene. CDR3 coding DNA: TGTGCCATCAGTGAGTCGAGACTTACATACAATGAGCAGTTCTTC. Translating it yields CAISESRLTYNEQFF.

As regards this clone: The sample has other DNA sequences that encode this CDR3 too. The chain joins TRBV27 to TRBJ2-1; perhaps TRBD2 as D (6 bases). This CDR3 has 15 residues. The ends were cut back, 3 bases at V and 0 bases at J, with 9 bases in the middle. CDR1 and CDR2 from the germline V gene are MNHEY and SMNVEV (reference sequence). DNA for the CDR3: TGTGCCAGCAGTTTGTCCGGGAGCTCCTACAATGAGCAGTTCTTC. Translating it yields CASSLSGSSYNEQFF.

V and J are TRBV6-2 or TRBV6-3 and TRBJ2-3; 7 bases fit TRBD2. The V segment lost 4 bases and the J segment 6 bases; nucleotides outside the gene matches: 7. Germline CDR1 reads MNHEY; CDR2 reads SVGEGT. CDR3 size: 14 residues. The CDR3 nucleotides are TGTGCCAGCAGTTCTCCATTTAGCGGGGATACGCAGTATTTT. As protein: CASSSPFSGDTQYF.

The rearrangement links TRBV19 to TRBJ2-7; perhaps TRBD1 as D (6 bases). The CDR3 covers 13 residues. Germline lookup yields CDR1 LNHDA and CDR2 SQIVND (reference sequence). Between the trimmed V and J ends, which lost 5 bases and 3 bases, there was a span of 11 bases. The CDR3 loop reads CASSQKQGYEQYF. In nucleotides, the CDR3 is TGTGCCAGTAGTCAAAAACAGGGCTACGAGCAGTACTTC.

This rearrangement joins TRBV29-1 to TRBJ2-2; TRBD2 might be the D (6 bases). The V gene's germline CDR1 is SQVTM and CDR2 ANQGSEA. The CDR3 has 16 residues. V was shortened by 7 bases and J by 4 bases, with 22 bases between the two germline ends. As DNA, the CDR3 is TGCAGCGCGTCGGGAGAACAAGATTCCAGCACCGGGGAGCTGTTTTTT. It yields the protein CSASGEQDSSTGELFF.

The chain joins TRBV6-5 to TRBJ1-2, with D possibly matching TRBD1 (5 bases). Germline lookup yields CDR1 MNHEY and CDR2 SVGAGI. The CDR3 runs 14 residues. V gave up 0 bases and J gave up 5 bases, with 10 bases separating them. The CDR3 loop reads CASSYSMGGYGYTF. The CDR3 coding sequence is TGTGCCAGCAGTTACTCGATGGGGGGTTATGGCTACACCTTC.

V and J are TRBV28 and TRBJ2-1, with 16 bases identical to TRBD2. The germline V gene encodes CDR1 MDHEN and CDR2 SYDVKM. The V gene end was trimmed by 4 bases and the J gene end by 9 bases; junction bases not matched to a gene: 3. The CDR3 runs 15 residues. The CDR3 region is CASSSGLAGGREQFF. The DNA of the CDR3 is TGTGCCAGCAGTTCGGGACTAGCGGGGGGGCGTGAGCAGTTCTTC.

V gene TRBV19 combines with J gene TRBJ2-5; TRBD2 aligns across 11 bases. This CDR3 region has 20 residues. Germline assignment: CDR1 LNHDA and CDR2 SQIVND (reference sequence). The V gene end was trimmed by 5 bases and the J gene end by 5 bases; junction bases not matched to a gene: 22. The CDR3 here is CASSSSLLAGESRRRETQYF. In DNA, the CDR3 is TGTGCCAGTAGTTCAAGCCTACTAGCGGGAGAGAGTAGACGGCGGGAGACCCAGTACTTC.